This T cell receptor (beta chain) was documented in a study of T cell responses to AZD1222 COVID-19 vaccine. The study, taken as a whole, reports: Nearly half of the spike-specific TCRs reportedly recognize variant regions that carry no mutations.

Produced via immunoSEQ multiplex PCR; TCRdb's table is partial and in-frame only. The table has 150,000 or so clones, around nine tenths seen once; the top ten hold roughly 5.5%. V dropped 5 bases and J dropped 3; count of bases not matched to a gene: 20. This CDR3 has 20 amino acids. Turning to this clone: Antigen unknown.

The chain carries TRBV23-1 and TRBJ2-7; TRBD2 matches 12 bases. TRBV23-1 is treated as an ORF (open reading frame) with a function not yet certain. Material: peripheral blood, obtained on day 0 of AZD1222 vaccination. The clonotype originates from an adult in good health. CDR3 in amino acids: CASSDYRARTSGTPFYEQYF. The CDR3 DNA follows: TGCGCCAGCAGTGACTACAGGGCCAGGACTAGCGGGACACCTTTCTACGAGCAGTACTTC.